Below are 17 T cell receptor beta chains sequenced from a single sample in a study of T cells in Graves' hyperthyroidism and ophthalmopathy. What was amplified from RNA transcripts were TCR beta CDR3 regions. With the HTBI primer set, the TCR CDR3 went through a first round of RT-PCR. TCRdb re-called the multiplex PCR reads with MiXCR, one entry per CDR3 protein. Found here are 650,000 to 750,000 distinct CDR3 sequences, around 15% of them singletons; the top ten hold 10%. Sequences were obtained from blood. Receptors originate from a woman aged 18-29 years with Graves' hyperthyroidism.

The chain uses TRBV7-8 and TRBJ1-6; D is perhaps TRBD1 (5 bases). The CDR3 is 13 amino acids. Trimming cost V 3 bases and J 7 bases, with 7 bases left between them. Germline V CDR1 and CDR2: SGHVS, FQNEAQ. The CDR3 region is CASSFRQNSPLHF. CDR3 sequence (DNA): TGTGCCAGCAGCTTTCGACAGAATTCACCCCTCCACTTT.

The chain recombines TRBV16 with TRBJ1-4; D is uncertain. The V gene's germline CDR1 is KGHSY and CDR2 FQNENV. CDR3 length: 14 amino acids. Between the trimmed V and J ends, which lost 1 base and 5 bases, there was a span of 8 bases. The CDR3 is CASSQWGGNEKLFF. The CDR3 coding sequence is TGTGCCAGCAGCCAATGGGGTGGCAATGAAAAACTGTTTTTT.

This CDR3 is CSASAGGNEQFF. The CDR3 DNA reads as TGCAGTGCGTCAGCGGGAGGAAATGAGCAGTTCTTC. The chain has TRBV20-1 and TRBJ2-1, with 9 bases matching TRBD2. Germline V CDR1 and CDR2: DFQATT, SNEGSKA (reference sequence). CDR3 length: 12 residues. Trimming removed 6 bases from V and 7 bases from J; junction bases left unmatched: 4.

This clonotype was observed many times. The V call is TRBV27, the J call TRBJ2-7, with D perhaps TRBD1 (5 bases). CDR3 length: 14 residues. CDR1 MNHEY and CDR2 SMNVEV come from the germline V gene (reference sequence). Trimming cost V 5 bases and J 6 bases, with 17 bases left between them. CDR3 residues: CASSIQGKVSEQYF. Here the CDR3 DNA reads TGTGCCAGCAGTATCCAGGGAAAGGTCTCCGAGCAGTACTTC.

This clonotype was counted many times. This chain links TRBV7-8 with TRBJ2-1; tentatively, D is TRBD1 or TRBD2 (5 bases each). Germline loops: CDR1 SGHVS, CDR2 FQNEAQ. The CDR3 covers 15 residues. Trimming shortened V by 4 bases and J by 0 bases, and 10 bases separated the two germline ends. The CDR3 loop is CASSYRDHSYNEQFF. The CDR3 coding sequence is TGTGCCAGCAGCTACCGGGACCACTCCTACAATGAGCAGTTCTTC.

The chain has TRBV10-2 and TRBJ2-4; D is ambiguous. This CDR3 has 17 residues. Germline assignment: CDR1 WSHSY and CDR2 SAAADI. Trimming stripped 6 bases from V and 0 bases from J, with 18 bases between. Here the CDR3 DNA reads TGCGCCAGCAGGCCCGGCCGGGCTAATGCAGCCAAAAACATTCAGTACTTC. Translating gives CASRPGRANAAKNIQYF.

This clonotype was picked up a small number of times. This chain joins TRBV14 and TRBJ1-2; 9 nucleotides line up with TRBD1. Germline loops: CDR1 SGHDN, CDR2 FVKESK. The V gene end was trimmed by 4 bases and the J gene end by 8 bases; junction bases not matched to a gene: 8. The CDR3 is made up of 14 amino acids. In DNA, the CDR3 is TGTGCCAGCAGCCTAACAGGGGGCTTGAGAGGCTACACCTTC. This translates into CASSLTGGLRGYTF. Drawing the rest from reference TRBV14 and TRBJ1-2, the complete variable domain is EAGVTQFPSHSVIEKGQTVTLRCDPISGHDNLYWYRRVMGKEIKFLLHFVKESKQDESGMPNNRFLAERTGGTYSTLKVQPAELEDSGVYFCASSLTGGLRGYTFGSGTRLTVV.

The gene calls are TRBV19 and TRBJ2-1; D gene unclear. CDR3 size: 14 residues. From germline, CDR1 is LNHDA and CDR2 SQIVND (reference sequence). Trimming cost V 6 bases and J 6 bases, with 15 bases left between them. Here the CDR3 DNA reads TGTGCCAGTAGAGAAGATGGTTACGGCAATGAGCAGTTCTTC. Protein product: CASREDGYGNEQFF. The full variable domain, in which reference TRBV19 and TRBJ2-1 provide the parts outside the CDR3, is DGGITQSPKYLFRKEGQNVTLSCEQNLNHDAMYWYRQDPGQGLRLIYYSQIVNDFQKGDIAEGYSVSREKKESFPLTVTSAQKNPTAFYLCASREDGYGNEQFFGPGTRLTVL.

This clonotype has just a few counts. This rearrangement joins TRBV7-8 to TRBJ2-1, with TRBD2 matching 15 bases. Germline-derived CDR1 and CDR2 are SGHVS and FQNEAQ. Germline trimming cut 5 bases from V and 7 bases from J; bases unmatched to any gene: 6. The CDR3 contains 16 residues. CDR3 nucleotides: TGTGCCAGCAGCCAACGGACTAGCGGGAGGGGGAATGAGCAGTTCTTC. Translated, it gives CASSQRTSGRGNEQFF.

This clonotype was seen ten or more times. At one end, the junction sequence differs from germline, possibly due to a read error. The CDR3 DNA reads TGCGCCACCAGCCTCAGTAGTGCCAATGAGCAGTTCTTC. This gives the protein CATSLSSANEQFF. The chain couples TRBV5-1 to TRBJ2-1; D gene uncertain. Germline CDR1 is SGHRS and CDR2 is YFSETQ. CDR3 length: 13 residues.

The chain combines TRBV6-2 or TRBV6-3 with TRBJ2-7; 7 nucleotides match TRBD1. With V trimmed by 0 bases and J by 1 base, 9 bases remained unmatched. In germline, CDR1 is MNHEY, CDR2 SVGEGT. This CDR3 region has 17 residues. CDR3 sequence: CASSYSLLRDRSYEQYF. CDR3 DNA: TGTGCCAGCAGTTACTCCTTACTCCGGGACAGATCCTACGAGCAGTACTTC.

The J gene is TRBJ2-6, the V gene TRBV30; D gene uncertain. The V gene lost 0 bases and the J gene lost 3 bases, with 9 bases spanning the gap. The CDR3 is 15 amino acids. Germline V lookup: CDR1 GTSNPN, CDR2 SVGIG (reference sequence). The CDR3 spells CAWSVRWDGANVLTF. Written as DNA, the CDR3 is TGTGCCTGGAGTGTACGCTGGGATGGGGCCAACGTCCTGACTTTC. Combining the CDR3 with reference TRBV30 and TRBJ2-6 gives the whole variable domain SQTIHQWPATLVQPVGSPLSLECTVEGTSNPNLYWYRQAAGRGLQLLFYSVGIGQISSEVPQNLSASRPQDRQFILSSKKLLLSDSGFYLCAWSVRWDGANVLTFGAGSRLTVL.

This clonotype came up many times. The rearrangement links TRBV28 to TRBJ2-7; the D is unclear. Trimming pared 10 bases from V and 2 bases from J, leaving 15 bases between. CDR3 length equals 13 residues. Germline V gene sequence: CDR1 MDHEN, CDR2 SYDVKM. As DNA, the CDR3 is TGTGCCACCCTACCGACTGGGGCCTACGAGCAGTACTTC. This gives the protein CATLPTGAYEQYF. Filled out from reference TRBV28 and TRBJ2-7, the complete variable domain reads DVKVTQSSRYLVKRTGEKVFLECVQDMDHENMFWYRQDPGLGLRLIYFSYDVKMKEKGDIPEGYSVSREKKERFSLILESASTNQTSMYLCATLPTGAYEQYFGPGTRLTVT.

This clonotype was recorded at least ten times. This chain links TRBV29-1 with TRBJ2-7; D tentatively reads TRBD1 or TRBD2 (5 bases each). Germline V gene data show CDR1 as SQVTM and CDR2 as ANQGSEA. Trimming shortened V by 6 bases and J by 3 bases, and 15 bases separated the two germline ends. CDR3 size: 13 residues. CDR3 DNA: TGCAGCGTCAGGGACCCACTCCACTACGAGCAGTACTTC. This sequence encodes CSVRDPLHYEQYF.

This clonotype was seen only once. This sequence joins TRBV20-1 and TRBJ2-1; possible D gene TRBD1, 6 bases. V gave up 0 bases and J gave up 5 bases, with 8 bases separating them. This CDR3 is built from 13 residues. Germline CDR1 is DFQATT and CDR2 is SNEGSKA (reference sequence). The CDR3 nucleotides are TGCAGTGCTAGAGAATCAGGGGACAATGAGCAGTTCTTC. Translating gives CSARESGDNEQFF.

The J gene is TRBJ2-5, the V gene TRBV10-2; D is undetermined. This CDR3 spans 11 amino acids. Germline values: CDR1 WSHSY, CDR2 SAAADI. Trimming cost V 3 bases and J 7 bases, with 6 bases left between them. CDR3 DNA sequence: TGCGCCAGCAGTGACGCGGTGACCCAGTACTTC. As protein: CASSDAVTQYF.

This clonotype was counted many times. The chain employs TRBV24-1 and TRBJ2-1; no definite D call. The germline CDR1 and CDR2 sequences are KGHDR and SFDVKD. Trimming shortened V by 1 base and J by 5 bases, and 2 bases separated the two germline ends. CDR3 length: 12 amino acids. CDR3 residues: CATSDFNNEQFF. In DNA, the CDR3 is TGTGCCACCAGTGATTTCAACAATGAGCAGTTCTTC.